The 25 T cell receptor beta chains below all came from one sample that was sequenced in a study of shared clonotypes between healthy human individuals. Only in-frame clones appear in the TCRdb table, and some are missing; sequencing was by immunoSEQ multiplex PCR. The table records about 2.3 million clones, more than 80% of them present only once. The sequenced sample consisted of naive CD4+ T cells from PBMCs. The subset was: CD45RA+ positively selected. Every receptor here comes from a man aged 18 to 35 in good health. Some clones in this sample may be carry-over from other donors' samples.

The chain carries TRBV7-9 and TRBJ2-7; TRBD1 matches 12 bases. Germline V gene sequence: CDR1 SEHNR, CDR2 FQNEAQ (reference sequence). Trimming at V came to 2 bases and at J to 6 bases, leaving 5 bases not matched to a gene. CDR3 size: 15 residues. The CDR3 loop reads CASSLSGTGGFEQYF. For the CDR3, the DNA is TGTGCCAGCAGCTTATCCGGGACAGGGGGCTTCGAGCAGTACTTC.

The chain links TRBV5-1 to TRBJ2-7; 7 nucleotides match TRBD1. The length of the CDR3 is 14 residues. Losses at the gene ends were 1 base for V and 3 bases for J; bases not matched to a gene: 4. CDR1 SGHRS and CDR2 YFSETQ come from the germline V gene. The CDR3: CASSLQGGLYEQYF. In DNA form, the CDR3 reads TGCGCCAGCAGCTTGCAAGGGGGCCTCTACGAGCAGTACTTC.

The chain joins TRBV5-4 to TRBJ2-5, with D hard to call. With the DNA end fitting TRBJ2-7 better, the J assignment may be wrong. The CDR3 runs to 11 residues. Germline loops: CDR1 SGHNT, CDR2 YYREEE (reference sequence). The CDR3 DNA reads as TGTGCCAGCAGCTTGGGCTACGAGCAGTACTTC. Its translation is CASSLGYEQYF.

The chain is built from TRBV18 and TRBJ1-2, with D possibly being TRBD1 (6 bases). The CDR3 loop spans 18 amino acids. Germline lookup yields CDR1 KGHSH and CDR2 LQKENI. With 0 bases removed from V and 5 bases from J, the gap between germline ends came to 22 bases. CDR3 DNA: TGTGCCAGCTCACCACCTCCCCAGGGGCGGAATATTCGGTATGGCTACACCTTC. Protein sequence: CASSPPPQGRNIRYGYTF.

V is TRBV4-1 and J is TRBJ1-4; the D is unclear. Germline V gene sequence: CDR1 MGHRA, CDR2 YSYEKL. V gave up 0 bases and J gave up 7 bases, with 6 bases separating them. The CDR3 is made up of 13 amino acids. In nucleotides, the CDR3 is TGCGCCAGCAGCCAAGAATGGGGTGAAAAACTGTTTTTT. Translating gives CASSQEWGEKLFF.

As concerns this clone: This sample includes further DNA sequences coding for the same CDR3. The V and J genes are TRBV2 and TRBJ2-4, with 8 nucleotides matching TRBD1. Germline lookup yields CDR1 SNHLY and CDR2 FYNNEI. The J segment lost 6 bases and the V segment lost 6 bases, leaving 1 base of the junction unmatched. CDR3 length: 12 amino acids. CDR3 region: CASSGQGNIQYF. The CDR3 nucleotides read TGTGCCAGCAGCGGACAGGGAAACATTCAGTACTTC.

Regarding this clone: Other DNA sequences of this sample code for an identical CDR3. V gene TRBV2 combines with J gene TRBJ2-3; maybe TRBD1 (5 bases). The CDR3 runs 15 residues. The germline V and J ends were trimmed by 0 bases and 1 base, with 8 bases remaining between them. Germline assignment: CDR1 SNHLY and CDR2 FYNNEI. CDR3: CASSEARQRTDTQYF. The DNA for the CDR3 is TGTGCCAGCAGTGAAGCGCGACAGCGCACAGATACGCAGTATTTT.

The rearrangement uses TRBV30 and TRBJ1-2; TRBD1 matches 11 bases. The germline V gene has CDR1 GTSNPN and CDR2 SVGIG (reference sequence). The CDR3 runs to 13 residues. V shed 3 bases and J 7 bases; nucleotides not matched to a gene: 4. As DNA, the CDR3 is TGTGCCTGGAGAGGACAGGGGGCGAGTGGCTACACCTTC. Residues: CAWRGQGASGYTF.

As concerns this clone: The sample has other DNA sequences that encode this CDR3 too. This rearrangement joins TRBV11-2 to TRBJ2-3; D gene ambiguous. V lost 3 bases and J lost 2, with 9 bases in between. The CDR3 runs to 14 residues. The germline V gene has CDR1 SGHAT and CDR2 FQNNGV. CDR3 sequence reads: CASSLGRNTDTQYF. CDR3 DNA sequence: TGTGCCAGCAGCTTGGGCCGGAACACAGATACGCAGTATTTT. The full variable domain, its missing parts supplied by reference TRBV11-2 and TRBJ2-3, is EAGVAQSPRYKIIEKRQSVAFWCNPISGHATLYWYQQILGQGPKLLIQFQNNGVVDDSQLPKDRFSAERLKGVDSTLKIQPAKLEDSAVYLCASSLGRNTDTQYFGPGTRLTVL.

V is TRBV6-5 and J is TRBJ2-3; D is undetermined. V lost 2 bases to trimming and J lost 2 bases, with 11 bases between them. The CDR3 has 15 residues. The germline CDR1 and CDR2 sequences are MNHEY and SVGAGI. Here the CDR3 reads CASSYRVWNTDTQYF. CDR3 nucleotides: TGTGCCAGCAGTTACAGGGTATGGAACACAGATACGCAGTATTTT.

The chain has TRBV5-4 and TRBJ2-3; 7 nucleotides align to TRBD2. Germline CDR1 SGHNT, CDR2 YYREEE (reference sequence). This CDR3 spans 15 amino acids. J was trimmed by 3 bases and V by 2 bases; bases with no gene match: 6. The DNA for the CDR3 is TGTGCCAGCAGCTTAGGCCCAGCGGGGACAGATACGCAGTATTTT. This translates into CASSLGPAGTDTQYF.

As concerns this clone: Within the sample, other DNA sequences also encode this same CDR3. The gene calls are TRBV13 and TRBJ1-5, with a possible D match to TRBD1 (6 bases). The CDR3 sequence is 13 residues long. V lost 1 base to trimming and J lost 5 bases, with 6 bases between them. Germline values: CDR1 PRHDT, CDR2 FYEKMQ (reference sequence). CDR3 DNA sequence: TGTGCCAGCAGCTTAGACAGGGATCAGCCCCAGCATTTT. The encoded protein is CASSLDRDQPQHF.

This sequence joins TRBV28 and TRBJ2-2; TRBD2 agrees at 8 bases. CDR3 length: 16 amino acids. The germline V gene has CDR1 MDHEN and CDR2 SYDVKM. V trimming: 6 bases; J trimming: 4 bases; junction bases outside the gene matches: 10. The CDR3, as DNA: TGTGCCAGCAGCCCCCCAAGCGGGAGTTTCACCGGGGAGCTGTTTTTT. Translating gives CASSPPSGSFTGELFF.

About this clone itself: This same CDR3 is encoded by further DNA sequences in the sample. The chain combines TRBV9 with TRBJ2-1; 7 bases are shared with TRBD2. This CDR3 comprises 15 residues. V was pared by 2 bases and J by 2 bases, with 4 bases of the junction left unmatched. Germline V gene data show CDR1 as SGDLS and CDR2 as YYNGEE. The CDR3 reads CASSVRLAPYNEQFF. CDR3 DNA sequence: TGTGCCAGCAGCGTTCGACTAGCCCCCTACAATGAGCAGTTCTTC.

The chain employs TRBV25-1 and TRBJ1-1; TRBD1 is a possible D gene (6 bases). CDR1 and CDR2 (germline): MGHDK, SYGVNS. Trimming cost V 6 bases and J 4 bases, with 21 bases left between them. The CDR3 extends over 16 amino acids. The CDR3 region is CASSLDRSSEGTEAFF. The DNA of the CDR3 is TGTGCCAGCAGCCTAGACAGGTCCTCGGAGGGCACTGAAGCTTTCTTT.

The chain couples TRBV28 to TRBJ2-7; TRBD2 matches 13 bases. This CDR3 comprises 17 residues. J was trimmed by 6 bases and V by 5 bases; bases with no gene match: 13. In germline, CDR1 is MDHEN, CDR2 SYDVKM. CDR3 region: CASSPTAGTSGKSEQYF. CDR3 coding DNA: TGTGCCAGCAGTCCGACGGCCGGGACTAGCGGGAAAAGCGAGCAGTACTTC. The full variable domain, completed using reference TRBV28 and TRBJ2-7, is DVKVTQSSRYLVKRTGEKVFLECVQDMDHENMFWYRQDPGLGLRLIYFSYDVKMKEKGDIPEGYSVSREKKERFSLILESASTNQTSMYLCASSPTAGTSGKSEQYFGPGTRLTVT.

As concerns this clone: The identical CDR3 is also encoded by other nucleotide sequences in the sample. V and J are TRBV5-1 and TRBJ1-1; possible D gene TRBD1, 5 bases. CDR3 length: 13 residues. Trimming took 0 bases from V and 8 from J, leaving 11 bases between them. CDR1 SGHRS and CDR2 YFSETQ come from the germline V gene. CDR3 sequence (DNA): TGCGCCAGCAGCTTGGGAGGGGCAGCAGAAGCTTTCTTT. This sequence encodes CASSLGGAAEAFF.

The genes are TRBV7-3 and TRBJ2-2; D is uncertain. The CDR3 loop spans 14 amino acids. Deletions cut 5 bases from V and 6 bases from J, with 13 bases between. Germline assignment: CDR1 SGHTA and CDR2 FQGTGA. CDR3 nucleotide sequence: TGTGCCAGCAGCCCCTCAAGGGTCCCCGGGGAGCTGTTTTTT. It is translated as CASSPSRVPGELFF.

CDR3 in DNA: TGTGCCAGCAGCTCCAAGACAGGGGCGAACACTGAAGCTTTCTTT. It translates to CASSSKTGANTEAFF. The chain combines TRBV7-2 with TRBJ1-1; 8 bases map to TRBD1. This CDR3 region has 15 residues. Trimming at V came to 4 bases and at J to 1 base, leaving 5 bases not matched to a gene. In germline, CDR1 is SGHTA, CDR2 FQGNSA.

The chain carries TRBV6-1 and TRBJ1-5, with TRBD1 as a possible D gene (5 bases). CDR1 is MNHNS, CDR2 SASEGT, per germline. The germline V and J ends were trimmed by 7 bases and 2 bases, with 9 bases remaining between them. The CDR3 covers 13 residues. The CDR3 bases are TGTGCCAGCAATGGCAGGGGCAATCAGCCCCAGCATTTT. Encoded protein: CASNGRGNQPQHF.

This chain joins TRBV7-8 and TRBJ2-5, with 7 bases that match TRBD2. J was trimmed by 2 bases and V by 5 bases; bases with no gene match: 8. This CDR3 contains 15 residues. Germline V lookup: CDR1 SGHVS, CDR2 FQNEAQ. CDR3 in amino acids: CASSLDRLAQETQYF. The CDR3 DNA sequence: TGTGCCAGCAGCCTAGACCGACTAGCTCAAGAGACCCAGTACTTC.

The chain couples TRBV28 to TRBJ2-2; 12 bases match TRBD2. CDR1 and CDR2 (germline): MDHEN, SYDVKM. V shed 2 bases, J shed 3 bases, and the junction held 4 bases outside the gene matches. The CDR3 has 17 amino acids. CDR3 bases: TGTGCCAGCAGTTTACTAGCGGGAGGGGAGTACACCGGGGAGCTGTTTTTT. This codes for CASSLLAGGEYTGELFF.

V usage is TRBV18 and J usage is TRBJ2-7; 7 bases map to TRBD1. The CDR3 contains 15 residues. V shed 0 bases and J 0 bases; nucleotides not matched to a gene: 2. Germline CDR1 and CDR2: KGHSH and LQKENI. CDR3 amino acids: CASSPPWDSSYEQYF. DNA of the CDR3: TGTGCCAGCTCACCACCCTGGGACAGCTCCTACGAGCAGTACTTC.

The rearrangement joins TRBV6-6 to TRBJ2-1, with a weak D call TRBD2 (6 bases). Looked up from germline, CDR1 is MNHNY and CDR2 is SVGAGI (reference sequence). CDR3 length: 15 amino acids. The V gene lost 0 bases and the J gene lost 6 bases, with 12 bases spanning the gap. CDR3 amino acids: CASSYSPGRSNEQFF. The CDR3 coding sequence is TGTGCCAGCAGTTACTCGCCGGGGAGGTCCAATGAGCAGTTCTTC.

The CDR3 DNA reads TGTGCCAGCAGCCCAGGGGCTCCTAATGAAAAACTGTTTTTT. It yields the protein CASSPGAPNEKLFF. V and J are TRBV11-2 and TRBJ1-4; D possibly corresponds to TRBD1 (6 bases). The CDR3 runs 14 residues. Trimming took off 5 bases at V and 3 bases at J, with 10 bases between the two ends. CDR1 SGHAT and CDR2 FQNNGV come from the germline V gene.